The rows below give T cell receptor beta chains drawn from one sample of a study of early stage breast cancer tumors. The table came from immunoSEQ multiplex PCR; TCRdb's copy has only in-frame clones and leaves some out. The sample contains under 45,000 clones, about 78% of which appear only once. Sequenced sample: blood. The source of these receptors is a person aged 50-59 years with breast cancer. CDR3s include the opening cysteine and the closing phenylalanine or tryptophan. D genes are given only for firm matches. Expanded clones get a size class; other rows say once, few or many, or leave the size out.

cdr3_nt	cdr3_aa	clone_size	v_call	j_call	d_call
TGTGCCAGCTCACCGGTCGACAGGTCACCGTACGAGCAGTACTTC	CASSPVDRSPYEQYF	.	TRBV18	TRBJ2-7	.
TGTGCCAGCAGCCCCCGCTTAGCTAGCTCTGGAAACACCATATATTTT	CASSPRLASSGNTIYF	.	TRBV7-6	TRBJ1-3	.
TGCGCCAGCAGCCGTTCGGGTGACAATGAGCAGTTCTTC	CASSRSGDNEQFF	.	TRBV5-1	TRBJ2-1	.
TGTGCCAGCAGTTTCGGGAAGACCCAGTACTTC	CASSFGKTQYF	.	TRBV27	TRBJ2-5	.
TGCAGCGTTGTTAGGCGGGAAAGCTCCTACAATGAGCAGTTCTTC	CSVVRRESSYNEQFF	.	TRBV29-1	TRBJ2-1	.
TGCGCCAGCAGCCAAGAATACAGGGCAACCTCTGGAAACACCATATATTTT	CASSQEYRATSGNTIYF	.	TRBV4-3	TRBJ1-3	.
TGTGCCAGCAAAGGAGAACCCTCTGGAAACACCATATATTTT	CASKGEPSGNTIYF	.	TRBV2	TRBJ1-3	.
TGTGCCAGCAGTGCGCCTAGAGGGCGAGGTCAGCCCCAGCATTTT	CASSAPRGRGQPQHF	.	TRBV6-4	TRBJ1-5	.
TGTGCCTGGGGGGGCCCTAATGAAAAACTGTTTTTT	CAWGGPNEKLFF	.	TRBV30	TRBJ1-4	.
TGTGCCAGTAGCGATTGGGACAGGTACGGCTACACCTTC	CASSDWDRYGYTF	few	TRBV19	TRBJ1-2	TRBD1
TGTGCCATCAGTGCGGGGGGGCACATGAACACTGAAGCTTTCTTT	CAISAGGHMNTEAFF	.	TRBV10-3	TRBJ1-1	.
TGTGCCAGCAGCAGTTTGACAGACCCCTACGAGCAGTACTTC	CASSSLTDPYEQYF	once	TRBV5-6	TRBJ2-7	.
TGTGCCAGTGGCCTGGGGGGGAGGACCGGGGAGCTGTTTTTT	CASGLGGRTGELFF	few	TRBV19	TRBJ2-2	TRBD2
TGTGCCAGCAGTTACGGCAGGGGGGAAAACATTCAGTACTTC	CASSYGRGENIQYF	.	TRBV6-5	TRBJ2-4	.
TGTGCCAGTAGTATAGATGGGGCCACAGATACGCAGTATTTT	CASSIDGATDTQYF	.	TRBV19	TRBJ2-3	.
TGTGCCAGCAGTGATTCTAGCGGGAGGCCGGGGGATACGCAGTATTTT	CASSDSSGRPGDTQYF	.	TRBV6-1	TRBJ2-3	TRBD2
TGTGCCAGCAGTGCTCCGGGACAGGGGACGCGGGAGACCCAGTACTTC	CASSAPGQGTRETQYF	.	TRBV11-2	TRBJ2-5	TRBD1